These 17 T cell receptor beta chains were sequenced from one sample in a study of prognosis after radiotherapy for stage I lung cancer. Amplicons of TCR beta CDR3 were generated from genomic DNA by two-round multiplex PCR. Used in first-round PCR were primers specific to each TRBV and TRBJ gene. TCRdb redid the calling of the multiplex PCR reads with MiXCR, one entry per CDR3 protein. The sample records more than 11,000 distinct CDR3 sequences, 31% being singletons. This sample comprised PBMCs, obtained before or after stereotactic body radiation therapy (not recorded which). The source is a donor aged 50 or older with non-small cell lung cancer.

Relative to its sample, this clonotype is medium-sized. This rearrangement joins TRBV20-1 to TRBJ1-6; D is ambiguous. Trimming pared 0 bases from V and 1 base from J, leaving 10 bases between. The V gene's germline CDR1 is DFQATT and CDR2 SNEGSKA (reference sequence). This CDR3 is built from 16 residues. The CDR3 DNA reads as TGCAGTGCTAGAGATTTGAGGGAATCCTATAATTCACCCCTCCACTTT. Translated: CSARDLRESYNSPLHF.

This clonotype was observed at least ten times. The CDR3 is CASTWTQGGGGELFF. The CDR3 DNA reads TGTGCCAGCACTTGGACGCAGGGGGGTGGCGGGGAGCTGTTTTTT. This rearrangement joins TRBV2 to TRBJ2-2, with a possible D match to TRBD1 (7 bases). Deletions cut 7 bases from V and 7 bases from J, with 19 bases between. Germline CDR1 and CDR2: SNHLY and FYNNEI. The CDR3 totals 15 residues. Looking up the rest from reference TRBV2 and TRBJ2-2 gives the full variable domain: EPEVTQTPSHQVTQMGQEVILRCVPISNHLYFYWYRQILGQKVEFLVSFYNNEISEKSEIFDDQFSVERPDGSNFTLKIRSTKLEDSAMYFCASTWTQGGGGELFFGEGSRLTVL.

There are many counts of this clonotype. The chain employs TRBV20-1 and TRBJ2-7; maybe TRBD1 (6 bases). The V gene lost 6 bases and the J gene lost 9 bases, with 15 bases spanning the gap. The germline V gene has CDR1 DFQATT and CDR2 SNEGSKA (reference sequence). There are 11 residues in the CDR3. The CDR3 loop is CSAPQGQGQYF. The CDR3 region has the DNA TGCAGTGCACCACAGGGCCAGGGGCAGTACTTC.

This clonotype was detected many times. This chain uses TRBV11-2 with TRBJ1-1; D may be TRBD1 (5 bases). Germline CDR1 reads SGHAT; CDR2 reads FQNNGV. The V and J ends lost 2 bases and 2 bases respectively, with 9 bases between them. The length of the CDR3 is 14 residues. Here the CDR3 reads CASSLNGANTEAFF. The CDR3, as DNA: TGTGCCAGCAGCTTAAATGGGGCAAACACTGAAGCTTTCTTT.

By sample share, this clonotype is medium-sized. The V and J genes are TRBV20-1 and TRBJ1-6; 12 positions match TRBD1. CDR3 length equals 15 residues. Looked up from germline, CDR1 is DFQATT and CDR2 is SNEGSKA (reference sequence). The V gene end was trimmed by 0 bases and the J gene end by 8 bases; junction bases not matched to a gene: 2. The CDR3 DNA reads as TGCAGTGCTAGAGAAAGGGACAGGGGGCATTCACCCCTCCACTTT. This gives the protein CSARERDRGHSPLHF.

This clonotype was recorded at least ten times. The chain recombines TRBV25-1 with TRBJ1-1; the D is unclear. CDR1 MGHDK and CDR2 SYGVNS come from the germline V gene. V was trimmed by 6 bases and J by 5 bases, leaving 25 bases between them. CDR3 length equals 17 residues. The CDR3 spells CASSMSWGSYQVTEAFF. CDR3 DNA: TGTGCCAGCAGCATGTCTTGGGGAAGCTACCAGGTTACTGAAGCTTTCTTT.

This chain joins TRBV2 and TRBJ2-7; D may be TRBD2 (6 bases). The CDR3 contains 14 residues. The V gene lost 1 base and the J gene lost 5 bases, with 12 bases spanning the gap. The germline V gene encodes CDR1 SNHLY and CDR2 FYNNEI. This CDR3 is CASSEVSRGNEQYF. The CDR3 region has the DNA TGTGCCAGCAGTGAAGTCAGCCGGGGGAACGAGCAGTACTTC.

This clonotype was counted ten times or more. One end of the junction varies from germline; a read error may be responsible. V gene TRBV9 combines with J gene TRBJ2-6, with 9 bases matching TRBD1. Germline V lookup: CDR1 SGDLS, CDR2 YYNGEE. The CDR3 totals 19 residues. The chain's CDR3 is CASSPRPGQGLSGANVLTF. CDR3 DNA: TGCGCCAGCAGCCCCCGACCGGGACAGGGATTGTCTGGGGCCAACGTCCTGACTTTC.

This clonotype came up many times. The rearrangement links TRBV5-1 to TRBJ1-4; D remains unclear. The CDR3 has 14 amino acids. Trimming stripped 1 base from V and 8 bases from J, with 12 bases between. Germline-derived CDR1 and CDR2 are SGHRS and YFSETQ. CDR3 DNA: TGCGCCAGCAGCTTGAGCGCGAGTGCGGAAAAACTGTTTTTT. Its translation is CASSLSASAEKLFF.

This clonotype is medium-sized (0.01 to 0.1%) by share. The rearrangement joins TRBV28 to TRBJ2-1; D call uncertain. Germline CDR1 and CDR2: MDHEN and SYDVKM. The CDR3 is made up of 11 amino acids. Trimming pared 3 bases from V and 8 bases from J, leaving 5 bases between. CDR3 in DNA: TGTGCCAGCAGTTTTAGGGATGAGCAGTTCTTC. Amino acid sequence: CASSFRDEQFF.

By sample share, this clonotype is medium-sized. The chain couples TRBV9 to TRBJ2-2; D is uncertain. Trimming cost V 3 bases and J 3 bases, with 3 bases left between them. CDR1 and CDR2 (germline): SGDLS, YYNGEE. This CDR3 has 12 amino acids. CDR3 residues: CASSAHTGELFF. DNA of the CDR3: TGTGCCAGCAGCGCGCACACCGGGGAGCTGTTTTTT. Full variable domain (missing parts from reference TRBV9 and TRBJ2-2): DSGVTQTPKHLITATGQRVTLRCSPRSGDLSVYWYQQSLDQGLQFLIQYYNGEERAKGNILERFSAQQFPDLHSELNLSSLELGDSALYFCASSAHTGELFFGEGSRLTVL.

About this clonotype itself: A far larger clone is one base from this, pointing to a likely read error. The chain employs TRBV5-4 and TRBJ1-6; no firm D call. Germline V gene data show CDR1 as SGHNT and CDR2 as YYREEE (reference sequence). This CDR3 has 12 amino acids. The CDR3, as DNA: TGTGCCAGCAGCGCCCCCAATTCACCCATCCACTTT. This encodes CASSAPNSPIHF.

With regard to this clonotype: A much larger clonotype is one base distant, so this may be a read error. The V and J genes are TRBV9 and TRBJ2-1, with TRBD2 matching 9 bases. This CDR3 has 15 residues. Germline-derived CDR1 and CDR2 are SGDLS and YYNGEE. DNA for the CDR3: TGTGTCAGCAGCGATAGCGGGAGCTTCGGGGATGAGCAGTTCTTC. Its translation: CVSSDSGSFGDEQFF. Full variable domain (rest looked up from reference TRBV9 and TRBJ2-1): DSGVTQTPKHLITATGQRVTLRCSPRSGDLSVYWYQQSLDQGLQFLIQYYNGEERAKGNILERFSAQQFPDLHSELNLSSLELGDSALYFCVSSDSGSFGDEQFFGPGTRLTVL.

Concerning this clonotype: A junction end diverges from the germline sequence, so it may reflect a read error. This rearrangement joins TRBV4-2 to TRBJ2-1; D not certain. The J call may be in error: the DNA end matches TRBJ2-7 better. This CDR3 is built from 15 residues. CDR1 LGHNA and CDR2 YNFKEQ come from the germline V gene. CDR3 amino acids: CASNQDGDGRDEQYF. DNA of the CDR3: TGTGCCAGCAACCAAGATGGTGATGGCAGAGACGAGCAGTACTTC.

Turning to this clonotype: Germline is not matched at one junction end, which may reflect a read error. The chain couples TRBV12-3 or TRBV12-4 to TRBJ2-1; tentative D call: TRBD1 (6 bases). The CDR3 has 15 amino acids. The CDR3 DNA follows: TGTGCCAGCAATTTATCCACAGGGTCCTACAATGAGCAGTTCTTC. This codes for CASNLSTGSYNEQFF.

This clonotype was seen ten or more times. This rearrangement joins TRBV2 to TRBJ2-3, with unresolved D. The germline gives CDR1 SNHLY, CDR2 FYNNEI. The V and J ends lost 11 bases and 4 bases respectively, with 16 bases between them. The CDR3 loop spans 13 amino acids. CDR3 coding DNA: TGTGCCCGAGGAATGGGGATGGCAGATACGCAGTATTTT. Amino acid sequence: CARGMGMADTQYF. The variable domain in full, with the rest retrieved from reference TRBV2 and TRBJ2-3, is EPEVTQTPSHQVTQMGQEVILRCVPISNHLYFYWYRQILGQKVEFLVSFYNNEISEKSEIFDDQFSVERPDGSNFTLKIRSTKLEDSAMYFCARGMGMADTQYFGPGTRLTVL.

This clonotype is medium-sized by share. V gene TRBV18 combines with J gene TRBJ1-2, with D hard to call. CDR3 length: 13 residues. The germline gives CDR1 KGHSH, CDR2 LQKENI. V gave up 3 bases and J gave up 4 bases, with 9 bases separating them. As DNA, the CDR3 is TGTGCCAGCTCACCCCGGGGAGGCTATGGCTACACCTTC. Amino acids: CASSPRGGYGYTF.